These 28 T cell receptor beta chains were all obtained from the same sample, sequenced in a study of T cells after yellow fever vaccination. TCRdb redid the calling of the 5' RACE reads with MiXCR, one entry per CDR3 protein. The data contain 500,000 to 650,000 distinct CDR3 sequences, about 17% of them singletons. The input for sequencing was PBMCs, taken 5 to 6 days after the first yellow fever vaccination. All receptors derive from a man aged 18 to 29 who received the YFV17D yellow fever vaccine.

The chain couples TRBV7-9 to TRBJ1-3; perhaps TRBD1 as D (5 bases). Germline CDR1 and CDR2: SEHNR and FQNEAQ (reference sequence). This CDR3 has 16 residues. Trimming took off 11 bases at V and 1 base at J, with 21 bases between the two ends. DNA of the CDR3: TGTGCCGGTAGGGGAACGGGCGCCTATTCTGGAAACACCATATATTTT. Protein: CAGRGTGAYSGNTIYF.

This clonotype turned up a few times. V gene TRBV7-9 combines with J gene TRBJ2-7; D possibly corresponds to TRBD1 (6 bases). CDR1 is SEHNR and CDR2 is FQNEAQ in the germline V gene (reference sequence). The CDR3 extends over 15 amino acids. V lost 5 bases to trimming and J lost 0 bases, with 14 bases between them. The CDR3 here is CASSGFTGISYEQYF. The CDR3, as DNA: TGTGCCAGCAGCGGATTTACAGGGATCTCCTACGAGCAGTACTTC.

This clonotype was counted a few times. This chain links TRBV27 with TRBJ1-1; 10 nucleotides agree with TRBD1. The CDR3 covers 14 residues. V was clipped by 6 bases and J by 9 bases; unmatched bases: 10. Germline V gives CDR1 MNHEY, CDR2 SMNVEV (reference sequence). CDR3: CASSAVVDRGKAFF. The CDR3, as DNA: TGTGCCAGCAGCGCCGTGGTGGACAGGGGGAAAGCTTTCTTT.

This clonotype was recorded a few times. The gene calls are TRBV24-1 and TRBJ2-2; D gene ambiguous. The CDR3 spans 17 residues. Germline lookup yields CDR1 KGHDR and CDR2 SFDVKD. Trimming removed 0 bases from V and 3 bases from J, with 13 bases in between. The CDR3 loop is CATSDLTGPLDTGELFF. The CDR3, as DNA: TGTGCCACCAGTGATTTGACGGGCCCGTTGGACACCGGGGAGCTGTTTTTT.

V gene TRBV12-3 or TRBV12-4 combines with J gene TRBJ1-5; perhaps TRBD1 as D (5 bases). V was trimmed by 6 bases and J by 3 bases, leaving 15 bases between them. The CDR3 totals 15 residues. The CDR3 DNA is TGTGCCAGCAGCCGGGGGAGTTTTTTCAATCAGCCCCAGCATTTT. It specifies CASSRGSFFNQPQHF.

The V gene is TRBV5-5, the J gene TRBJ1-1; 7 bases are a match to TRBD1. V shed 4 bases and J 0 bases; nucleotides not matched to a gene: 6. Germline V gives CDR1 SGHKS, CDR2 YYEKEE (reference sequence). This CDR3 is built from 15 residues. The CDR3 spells CASSGDRDLNTEAFF. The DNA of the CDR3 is TGTGCCAGCAGCGGTGACAGGGATCTGAACACTGAAGCTTTCTTT.

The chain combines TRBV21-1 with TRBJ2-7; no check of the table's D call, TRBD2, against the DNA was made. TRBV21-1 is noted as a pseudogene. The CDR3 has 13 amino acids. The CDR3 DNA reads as TGTGCCAGCAAGGGCAGGCGTTCCTACGAGCAGTACTTC. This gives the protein CASKGRRSYEQYF.

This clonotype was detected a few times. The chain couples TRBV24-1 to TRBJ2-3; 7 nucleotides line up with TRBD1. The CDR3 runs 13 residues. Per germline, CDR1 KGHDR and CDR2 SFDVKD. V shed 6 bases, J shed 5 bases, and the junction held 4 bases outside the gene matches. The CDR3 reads CATSPSGGDTQYF. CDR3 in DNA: TGTGCCACCAGTCCGTCAGGGGGAGATACGCAGTATTTT.

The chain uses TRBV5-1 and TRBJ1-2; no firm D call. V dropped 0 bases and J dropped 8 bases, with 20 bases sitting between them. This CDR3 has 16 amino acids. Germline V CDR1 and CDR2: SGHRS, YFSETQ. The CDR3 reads CASSLDPTSLIAGYTF. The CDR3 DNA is TGCGCCAGCAGCTTGGACCCCACCAGCCTAATCGCAGGCTACACCTTC.

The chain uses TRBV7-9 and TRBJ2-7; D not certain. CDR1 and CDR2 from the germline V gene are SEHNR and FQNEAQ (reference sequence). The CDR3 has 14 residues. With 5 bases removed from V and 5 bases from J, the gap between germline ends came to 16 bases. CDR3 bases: TGTGCCAGCAGCCTCCCCTCGGAAGGGCACGAGCAGTACTTC. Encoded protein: CASSLPSEGHEQYF.

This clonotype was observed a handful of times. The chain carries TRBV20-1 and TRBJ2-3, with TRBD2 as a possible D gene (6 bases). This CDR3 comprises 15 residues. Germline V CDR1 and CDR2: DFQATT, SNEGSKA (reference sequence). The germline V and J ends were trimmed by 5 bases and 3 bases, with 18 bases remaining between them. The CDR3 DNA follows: TGCAGTGCTCAAAAAGCGGGCCTTATTACAGATACGCAGTATTTT. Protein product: CSAQKAGLITDTQYF.

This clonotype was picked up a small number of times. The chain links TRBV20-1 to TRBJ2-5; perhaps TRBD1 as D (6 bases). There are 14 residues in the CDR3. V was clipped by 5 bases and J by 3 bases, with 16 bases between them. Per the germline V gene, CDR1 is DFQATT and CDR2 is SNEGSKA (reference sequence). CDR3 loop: CSAVEPTGKETQYF. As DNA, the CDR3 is TGCAGTGCTGTGGAACCTACAGGGAAAGAGACCCAGTACTTC.

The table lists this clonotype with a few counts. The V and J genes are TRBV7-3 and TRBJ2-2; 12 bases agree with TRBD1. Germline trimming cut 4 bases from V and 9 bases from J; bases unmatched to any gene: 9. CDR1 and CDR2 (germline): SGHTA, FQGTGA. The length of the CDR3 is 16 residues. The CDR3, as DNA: TGTGCCAGCAGCTCCCTCCCGGGACAGGGGGCCAGGGAGCTGTTTTTT. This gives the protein CASSSLPGQGARELFF.

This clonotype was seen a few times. This CDR3 reads CASIPRTVAADTQYF. CDR3 sequence (DNA): TGTGCCAGCATTCCGAGAACCGTTGCGGCAGATACGCAGTATTTT. The chain employs TRBV9 and TRBJ2-3; D gene ambiguous. Germline assignment: CDR1 SGDLS and CDR2 YYNGEE. The CDR3 extends over 15 amino acids. V gave up 6 bases and J gave up 4 bases, with 18 bases separating them.

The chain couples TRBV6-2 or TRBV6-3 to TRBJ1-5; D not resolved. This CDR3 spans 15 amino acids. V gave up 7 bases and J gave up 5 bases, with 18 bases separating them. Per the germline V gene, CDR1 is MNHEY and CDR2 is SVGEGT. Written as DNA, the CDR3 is TGTGCCAGCACCCCGGACGGATACCTCTATCAGCCCCAGCATTTT. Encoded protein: CASTPDGYLYQPQHF.

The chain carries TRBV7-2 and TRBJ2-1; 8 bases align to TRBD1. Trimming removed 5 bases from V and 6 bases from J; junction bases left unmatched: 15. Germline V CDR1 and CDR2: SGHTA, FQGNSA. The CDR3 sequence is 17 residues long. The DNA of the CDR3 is TGTGCCAGCAGCCCACCCCTGGGTCACACAGGGGGCAATGAGCAGTTCTTC. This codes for CASSPPLGHTGGNEQFF.

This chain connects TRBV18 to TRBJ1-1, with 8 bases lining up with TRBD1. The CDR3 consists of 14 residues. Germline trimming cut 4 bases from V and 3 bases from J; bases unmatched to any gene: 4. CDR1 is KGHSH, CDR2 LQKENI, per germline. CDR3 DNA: TGTGCCAGCTCACAACAACAGGGGGACACTGAAGCTTTCTTT. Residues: CASSQQQGDTEAFF.

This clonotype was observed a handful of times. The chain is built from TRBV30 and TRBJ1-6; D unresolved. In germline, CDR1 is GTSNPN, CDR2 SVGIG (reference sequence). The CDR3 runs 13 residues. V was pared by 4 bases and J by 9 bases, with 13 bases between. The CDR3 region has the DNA TGTGCCTGGAACGTGTACAGCACTTCACCCCTCCACTTT. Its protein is CAWNVYSTSPLHF.

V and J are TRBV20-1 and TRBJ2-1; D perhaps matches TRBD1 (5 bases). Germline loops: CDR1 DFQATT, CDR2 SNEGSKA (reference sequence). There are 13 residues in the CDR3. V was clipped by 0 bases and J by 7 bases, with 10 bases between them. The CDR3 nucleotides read TGCAGTGCTAGAGATTACAGGCGAAATGAGCAGTTCTTC. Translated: CSARDYRRNEQFF.

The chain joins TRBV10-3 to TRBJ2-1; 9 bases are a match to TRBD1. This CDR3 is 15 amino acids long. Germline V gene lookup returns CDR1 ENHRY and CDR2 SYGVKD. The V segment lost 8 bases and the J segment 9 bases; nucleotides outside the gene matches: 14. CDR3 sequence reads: CAIGPTTGGPGEQFF. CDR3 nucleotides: TGTGCCATCGGTCCGACGACAGGGGGGCCGGGTGAGCAGTTCTTC.

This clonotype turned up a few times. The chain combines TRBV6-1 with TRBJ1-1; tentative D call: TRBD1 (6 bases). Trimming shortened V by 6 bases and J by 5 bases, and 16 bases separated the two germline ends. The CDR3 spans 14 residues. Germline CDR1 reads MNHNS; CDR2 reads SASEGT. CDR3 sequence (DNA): TGTGCCAGCAGCCCCACAGGGCTTGGGACTGAAGCTTTCTTT. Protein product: CASSPTGLGTEAFF.

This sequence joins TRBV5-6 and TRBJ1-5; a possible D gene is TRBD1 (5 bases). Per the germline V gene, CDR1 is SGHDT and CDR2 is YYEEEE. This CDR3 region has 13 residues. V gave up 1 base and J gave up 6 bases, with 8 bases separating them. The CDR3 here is CASSLQRGQPQHF. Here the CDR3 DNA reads TGTGCCAGCAGCTTGCAAAGGGGTCAGCCCCAGCATTTT.

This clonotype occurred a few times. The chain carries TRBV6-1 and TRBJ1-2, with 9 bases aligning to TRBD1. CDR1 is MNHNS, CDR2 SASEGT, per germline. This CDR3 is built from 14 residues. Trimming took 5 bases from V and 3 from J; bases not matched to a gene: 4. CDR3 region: CASSTGTGHYGYTF. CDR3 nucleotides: TGTGCCAGCAGTACCGGGACAGGGCACTATGGCTACACCTTC.

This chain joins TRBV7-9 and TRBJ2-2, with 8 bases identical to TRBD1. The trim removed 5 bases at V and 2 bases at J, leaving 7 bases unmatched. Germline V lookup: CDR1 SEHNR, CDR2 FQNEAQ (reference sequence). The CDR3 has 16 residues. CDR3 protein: CASSHRDRTNTGELFF. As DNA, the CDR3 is TGTGCCAGCAGCCACCGGGACAGGACCAACACCGGGGAGCTGTTTTTT.

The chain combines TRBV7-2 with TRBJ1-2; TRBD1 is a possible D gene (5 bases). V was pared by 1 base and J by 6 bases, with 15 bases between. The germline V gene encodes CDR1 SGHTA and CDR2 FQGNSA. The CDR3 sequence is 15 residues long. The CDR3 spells CASSLVSYRGNGYTF. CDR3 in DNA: TGTGCCAGCAGCTTAGTTAGCTATAGGGGCAATGGCTACACCTTC.

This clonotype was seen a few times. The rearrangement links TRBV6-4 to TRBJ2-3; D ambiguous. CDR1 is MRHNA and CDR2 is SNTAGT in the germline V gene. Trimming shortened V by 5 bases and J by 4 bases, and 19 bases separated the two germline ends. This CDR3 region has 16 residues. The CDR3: CASSQYTDPPADTQYF. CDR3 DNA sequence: TGTGCCAGCAGTCAATACACTGATCCCCCGGCAGATACGCAGTATTTT.

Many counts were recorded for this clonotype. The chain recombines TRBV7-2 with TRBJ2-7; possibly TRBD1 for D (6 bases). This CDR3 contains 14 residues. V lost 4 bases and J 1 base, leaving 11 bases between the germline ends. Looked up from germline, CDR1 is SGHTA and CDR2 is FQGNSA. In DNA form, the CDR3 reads TGTGCCAGCAGCTCCAGGCAGGGGTCCTACGAGCAGTACTTC. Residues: CASSSRQGSYEQYF.

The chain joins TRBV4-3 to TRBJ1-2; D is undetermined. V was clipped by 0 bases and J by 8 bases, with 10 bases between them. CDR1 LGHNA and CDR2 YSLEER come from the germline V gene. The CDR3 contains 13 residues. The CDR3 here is CASSQESSRGYTF. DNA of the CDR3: TGCGCCAGCAGCCAAGAATCCAGCAGGGGCTACACCTTC.